The T cell receptor (beta chain) under discussion was sequenced for a study of Graves' ophthalmopathy and Graves' hyperthyroidism. Study-level information: Peripheral blood sampling occurred at initial diagnosis, before any treatment.

RNA transcripts yielded amplified TCR beta CDR3 regions. HTBI-primed first-round RT-PCR preceded second-round multiplex PCR. TCRdb independently ran MiXCR on the multiplex PCR reads; one entry per CDR3 protein. The sample contains hundreds of thousands of distinct CDR3 sequences, approximately 39% of which appear only once. The CDR3 totals 15 residues. The germline gives CDR1 MGHDK, CDR2 SYGVNS. V was trimmed by 11 bases and J by 2 bases, leaving 21 bases between them. This chain joins TRBV25-1 and TRBJ1-2; possible D gene TRBD1, 6 bases. This receptor was identified in an adult man with Graves' ophthalmopathy. Sequencing was carried out using peripheral blood. CDR3: CAWATLFGTNYGYTF. The DNA for the CDR3 is TGTGCCTGGGCTACCCTATTCGGGACAAACTATGGCTACACCTTC.